Listed here are 31 T cell receptor beta chains from one sample, sequenced in a study of blood T cell repertoires in COVID-19. The protocol was immunoSEQ multiplex PCR, while the TCRdb copy is restricted to in-frame clones and leaves out a portion. The data hold about 320,000 clones, with over 90% observed a single time. The sequenced sample consisted of PBMCs or T cells enriched from blood (not recorded which). Source of these receptors: a woman in her twenties or thirties who had been exposed to COVID-19.

This chain uses TRBV6-4 with TRBJ2-3; 9 bases map to TRBD1. The length of the CDR3 is 14 residues. CDR1 is MRHNA, CDR2 SNTAGT, per germline. The ends lost 4 bases at V and 1 base at J; junction bases unmatched: 0. CDR3: CASSGTGGTDTQYF. CDR3 DNA sequence: TGTGCCAGCAGTGGGACAGGGGGCACAGATACGCAGTATTTT.

The count of this clone is one. This sequence joins TRBV15 and TRBJ2-1; tentative D call: TRBD2 (5 bases). The length of the CDR3 is 15 residues. CDR1 LNHNV and CDR2 YYDKDF come from the germline V gene (reference sequence). Trimming took 5 bases from V and 6 from J, leaving 17 bases between them. In DNA form, the CDR3 reads TGTGCCACCAGCCCGACTGGAGGAACTTTCAATGAGCAGTTCTTC. This translates into CATSPTGGTFNEQFF.

This chain links TRBV3-1 (or the pseudogene TRBV3-2) with TRBJ1-4; a possible D gene is TRBD1 (6 bases). V was shortened by 3 bases and J by 12 bases, with 14 bases between the two germline ends. This CDR3 spans 13 amino acids. The germline CDR1 and CDR2 sequences are LGHDT and YNNKEL (reference sequence). CDR3 residues: CASSQTNRAELFF. The CDR3 DNA reads as TGTGCCAGCAGCCAGACGAACAGGGCAGAACTGTTTTTT.

This chain connects TRBV7-6 to TRBJ1-6; TRBD1 might be the D (5 bases). From germline, CDR1 is SGHVS and CDR2 FNYEAQ. V gave up 4 bases and J gave up 6 bases, with 19 bases separating them. This CDR3 contains 17 residues. The CDR3 sequence: CASSSQPREGFNSPLHF. The CDR3 nucleotides are TGTGCCAGCAGCTCTCAACCCAGGGAGGGGTTTAATTCACCCCTCCACTTT.

The V and J genes are TRBV30 and TRBJ2-3; the match to TRBD2 covers 7 bases. With 3 bases clipped from V and 10 bases from J, the junction kept 10 bases outside the gene matches. CDR1 and CDR2 (germline): GTSNPN, SVGIG (reference sequence). CDR3 length equals 13 residues. Here the CDR3 DNA reads TGTGCCTGGAGAGATAGCGGGCGGATTGCGCAGTATTTT. Translating it yields CAWRDSGRIAQYF.

V gene TRBV27 combines with J gene TRBJ2-1; TRBD2 is a possible D gene (5 bases). Germline V lookup: CDR1 MNHEY, CDR2 SMNVEV (reference sequence). The V end lost 2 bases, the J end lost 5 bases, and 22 bases lay between the germline ends. The CDR3 runs 18 residues. The CDR3 DNA reads TGTGCCAGCAGTTTAACCGGACGGAGACGGGGATATAACAATGAGCAGTTCTTC. This translates into CASSLTGRRRGYNNEQFF.

The rearrangement joins TRBV5-1 to TRBJ2-1; no reliable D call. Trimming cost V 3 bases and J 5 bases, with 15 bases left between them. Germline V gives CDR1 SGHRS, CDR2 YFSETQ. This CDR3 contains 15 residues. In DNA, the CDR3 is TGCGCCAGCAGCTCGAGCCACCACTCAAACAATGAGCAGTTCTTC. Translating gives CASSSSHHSNNEQFF. Full variable domain (rest looked up from reference TRBV5-1 and TRBJ2-1): KAGVTQTPRYLIKTRGQQVTLSCSPISGHRSVSWYQQTPGQGLQFLFEYFSETQRNKGNFPGRFSGRQFSNSRSEMNVSTLELGDSALYLCASSSSHHSNNEQFFGPGTRLTVL.

This rearrangement joins TRBV19 to TRBJ1-5, with D uncertain. Germline V gene sequence: CDR1 LNHDA, CDR2 SQIVND (reference sequence). Trimming pared 1 base from V and 0 bases from J, leaving 13 bases between. The CDR3 totals 17 residues. CDR3 DNA: TGTGCCAGTAGTATAGGGGCCGGGCGGGATAGCAATCAGCCCCAGCATTTT. Amino acid sequence: CASSIGAGRDSNQPQHF.

The count of this clone is one. The J gene is TRBJ2-5, the V gene TRBV11-2, with D possibly TRBD1 on 5 matching bases. Germline CDR1 reads SGHAT; CDR2 reads FQNNGV. V lost 1 base to trimming and J lost 5 bases, with 14 bases between them. The CDR3 runs to 15 residues. The CDR3 nucleotides are TGTGCCAGCAGCTTAGGACTGCTGGGGCAGGAGACCCAGTACTTC. Residues: CASSLGLLGQETQYF.

The chain joins TRBV5-1 to TRBJ1-2; D is undetermined. Germline V gives CDR1 SGHRS, CDR2 YFSETQ. The CDR3 loop spans 15 amino acids. Trimming cost V 1 base and J 0 bases, with 10 bases left between them. The CDR3 loop reads CASSLWPEANYGYTF. CDR3 sequence (DNA): TGCGCCAGCAGCTTGTGGCCAGAAGCTAACTATGGCTACACCTTC. Looking up the rest from reference TRBV5-1 and TRBJ1-2 gives the full variable domain: KAGVTQTPRYLIKTRGQQVTLSCSPISGHRSVSWYQQTPGQGLQFLFEYFSETQRNKGNFPGRFSGRQFSNSRSEMNVSTLELGDSALYLCASSLWPEANYGYTFGSGTRLTVV.

The V and J genes are TRBV23-1 and TRBJ1-2, with 7 positions matching TRBD1. TRBV23-1 falls under the ORF class, with uncertain function. J lost 4 bases, V lost 4 bases, and 3 bases had no gene match. The CDR3 totals 13 residues. In nucleotides, the CDR3 is TGCGCCAGCAGTCCAAGGGACAGCTATGGCTACACCTTC. Translation: CASSPRDSYGYTF.

The chain carries TRBV5-6 and TRBJ1-4; D might be TRBD1 (6 bases). There are 15 residues in the CDR3. CDR1 and CDR2 (germline): SGHDT, YYEEEE. The ends were cut back, 4 bases at V and 5 bases at J, with 15 bases in the middle. CDR3 amino acids: CASSPLSGVNEKLFF. In nucleotides, the CDR3 is TGTGCCAGCAGCCCCCTCTCAGGGGTCAATGAAAAACTGTTTTTT.

The chain couples TRBV6-5 to TRBJ1-1, with 8 bases identical to TRBD1. V lost 6 bases and J lost 1; bases outside the gene matches: 7. This CDR3 has 15 residues. Per germline, CDR1 MNHEY and CDR2 SVGAGI. CDR3 in DNA: TGTGCCAGCAGGAGTTGGACAGGGACGAACACTGAAGCTTTCTTT. It encodes CASRSWTGTNTEAFF.

CDR3 region: CASSEYGGGVGYTF. CDR3 sequence (DNA): TGTGCCAGCAGTGAATATGGCGGGGGCGTCGGCTACACCTTC. The rearrangement uses TRBV25-1 and TRBJ1-2, with D perhaps matching TRBD1 (6 bases). The V gene lost 0 bases and the J gene lost 8 bases, with 13 bases spanning the gap. Per the germline V gene, CDR1 is MGHDK and CDR2 is SYGVNS. The CDR3 is 14 amino acids.

V usage is TRBV3-1 (or the pseudogene TRBV3-2) and J usage is TRBJ1-2, with D unclear. Germline V gene sequence: CDR1 LGHDT, CDR2 YNNKEL (reference sequence). Trimming left V 1 base short and J 6 bases short, with 6 bases between. This CDR3 is built from 12 residues. The CDR3 reads CASSQASNGYTF. The CDR3 nucleotides read TGTGCCAGCAGCCAAGCCTCTAATGGCTACACCTTC.

J is TRBJ2-7 and V is TRBV6-5, with TRBD2 identical over 11 bases. With 4 bases clipped from V and 3 bases from J, the junction kept 5 bases outside the gene matches. CDR1 is MNHEY, CDR2 SVGAGI, per germline. The CDR3 consists of 15 residues. The CDR3 reads CASSSIAGGGYEQYF. The CDR3 DNA reads TGTGCCAGCAGTTCTATAGCGGGGGGGGGCTACGAGCAGTACTTC.

The chain links TRBV19 to TRBJ1-5, with D possibly matching TRBD1 (6 bases). CDR3 size: 16 residues. CDR1 LNHDA and CDR2 SQIVND come from the germline V gene (reference sequence). The V and J ends lost 3 bases and 5 bases respectively, with 17 bases between them. The chain's CDR3 is CASSISQGRKDQPQHF. The CDR3 DNA is TGTGCCAGTAGTATCTCCCAGGGGCGCAAAGATCAGCCCCAGCATTTT.

V gene TRBV3-1 (or the pseudogene TRBV3-2) combines with J gene TRBJ1-3; weak D call: TRBD1 (5 bases). With 3 bases removed from V and 0 bases from J, the gap between germline ends came to 18 bases. Germline values: CDR1 LGHDT, CDR2 YNNKEL (reference sequence). This CDR3 contains 18 residues. CDR3 sequence reads: CASSHTYMTVFSGNTIYF. The CDR3 DNA reads as TGTGCCAGCAGCCACACATATATGACAGTCTTCTCTGGAAACACCATATATTTT.

This clone was seen only once. This rearrangement joins TRBV5-6 to TRBJ2-1, with D unclear. The ends were cut back, 4 bases at V and 10 bases at J, with 9 bases in the middle. The germline V gene has CDR1 SGHDT and CDR2 YYEEEE. The length of the CDR3 is 11 residues. In DNA, the CDR3 is TGTGCCAGCAGCCATAACGGGGAGCAGTTCTTC. Translating gives CASSHNGEQFF.

The sample holds a few counts of this clone. This chain connects TRBV7-9 to TRBJ2-1, with D possibly being TRBD1 (5 bases). The germline V and J ends were trimmed by 4 bases and 7 bases, with 11 bases remaining between them. The germline V gene has CDR1 SEHNR and CDR2 FQNEAQ (reference sequence). This CDR3 is 13 amino acids long. The CDR3: CASSSQGGNEQFF. CDR3 DNA: TGTGCCAGCAGCTCCCAGGGTGGGAATGAGCAGTTCTTC.

This chain connects TRBV12-3 or TRBV12-4 to TRBJ2-7; possibly TRBD2 for D (6 bases). The CDR3 extends over 12 amino acids. V lost 10 bases to trimming and J lost 5 bases, with 15 bases between them. The CDR3: CATERVYHEQYF. CDR3 bases: TGTGCCACAGAGCGGGTCTACCACGAGCAGTACTTC.

The chain links TRBV28 to TRBJ1-2; 12 bases are a match to TRBD1. The CDR3 sequence is 17 residues long. Germline V lookup: CDR1 MDHEN, CDR2 SYDVKM. V dropped 6 bases and J dropped 8; count of bases not matched to a gene: 16. The CDR3 region is CASSAGTGGARSRGYTF. The CDR3 nucleotides are TGTGCCAGCAGCGCCGGGACAGGGGGCGCGAGGTCAAGGGGCTACACCTTC.

The rearrangement uses TRBV5-1 and TRBJ2-7; TRBD2 matches 7 bases. Germline assignment: CDR1 SGHRS and CDR2 YFSETQ. The CDR3 extends over 17 amino acids. The J segment lost 3 bases and the V segment lost 4 bases, leaving 16 bases of the junction unmatched. In DNA form, the CDR3 reads TGCGCCAGCAGCCCCTATCGGGCGTCCGGGACTAACTACGAGCAGTACTTC. Protein product: CASSPYRASGTNYEQYF. Looking up the rest from reference TRBV5-1 and TRBJ2-7 gives the full variable domain: KAGVTQTPRYLIKTRGQQVTLSCSPISGHRSVSWYQQTPGQGLQFLFEYFSETQRNKGNFPGRFSGRQFSNSRSEMNVSTLELGDSALYLCASSPYRASGTNYEQYFGPGTRLTVT.

This clone occurred a few times. The V gene is TRBV7-3, the J gene TRBJ2-7; TRBD1 matches at 10 bases. V was clipped by 2 bases and J by 2 bases; unmatched bases: 3. CDR1 is SGHTA, CDR2 FQGTGA, per germline. The CDR3 has 15 amino acids. The CDR3 reads CASSLGTGVPYEQYF. The CDR3 coding sequence is TGTGCCAGCAGCTTAGGGACAGGGGTCCCCTACGAGCAGTACTTC.

The V gene is TRBV27, the J gene TRBJ2-1; TRBD2 agrees at 8 bases. Germline lookup yields CDR1 MNHEY and CDR2 SMNVEV (reference sequence). With 6 bases clipped from V and 7 bases from J, the junction kept 8 bases outside the gene matches. The CDR3 has 14 residues. Here the CDR3 reads CASRVGGGRNEQFF. The CDR3 nucleotides read TGTGCCAGCAGGGTCGGCGGGGGGAGGAATGAGCAGTTCTTC.

This clone was detected only once. J is TRBJ1-5 and V is TRBV6-6, with 9 positions matching TRBD1. The CDR3 length is 14 residues. Looked up from germline, CDR1 is MNHNY and CDR2 is SVGAGI (reference sequence). The ends lost 5 bases at V and 5 bases at J; junction bases unmatched: 4. DNA for the CDR3: TGTGCCAGCAGTATACAGGGGGCGGATCAGCCCCAGCATTTT. It translates to CASSIQGADQPQHF.

The rearrangement links TRBV4-1 to TRBJ1-5; 8 bases are a match to TRBD1. V shed 1 base, J shed 0 bases, and the junction held 8 bases outside the gene matches. The V gene's germline CDR1 is MGHRA and CDR2 YSYEKL. The CDR3 runs to 18 residues. CDR3 loop: CASSQVDRGPYSNQPQHF. The CDR3 DNA sequence: TGCGCCAGCAGCCAAGTTGACAGGGGACCATATAGCAATCAGCCCCAGCATTTT.

The sample holds a few counts of this clone. V usage is TRBV5-4 and J usage is TRBJ1-2; 9 bases are shared with TRBD1. This CDR3 comprises 14 residues. Trimming took 4 bases from V and 7 from J; bases not matched to a gene: 8. Per the germline V gene, CDR1 is SGHNT and CDR2 is YYREEE (reference sequence). CDR3 region: CASSGGQGWFGYTF. The DNA of the CDR3 is TGTGCCAGCAGCGGCGGACAGGGGTGGTTTGGCTACACCTTC.

A note on this clone: This specimen includes other DNA sequences encoding the same CDR3. The chain uses TRBV20-1 and TRBJ2-7; D remains ambiguous. CDR1 and CDR2 from the germline V gene are DFQATT and SNEGSKA (reference sequence). Trimming took 5 bases from V and 3 from J, leaving 5 bases between them. The CDR3 runs 10 residues. The CDR3 bases are TGCAGTGCTGGCCTCTACGAGCAGTACTTC. Amino acids: CSAGLYEQYF.

The V and J genes are TRBV9 and TRBJ1-6; D gene ambiguous. This CDR3 spans 14 amino acids. Between the trimmed V and J ends, which lost 2 bases and 7 bases, there was a span of 10 bases. The germline CDR1 and CDR2 sequences are SGDLS and YYNGEE. This CDR3 reads CASSVTQINSPLHF. In nucleotides, the CDR3 is TGTGCCAGCAGCGTCACACAGATCAATTCACCCCTCCACTTT.

The chain links TRBV5-6 to TRBJ2-7; 16 nucleotides agree with TRBD2. Germline trimming cut 3 bases from V and 1 base from J; bases unmatched to any gene: 10. The CDR3 is 19 amino acids. Germline V lookup: CDR1 SGHDT, CDR2 YYEEEE. The CDR3 coding sequence is TGTGCCAGCAGCTCCCTAACGGGACTAGCGGGGGGGCGGTCCTACGAGCAGTACTTC. It is translated as CASSSLTGLAGGRSYEQYF.